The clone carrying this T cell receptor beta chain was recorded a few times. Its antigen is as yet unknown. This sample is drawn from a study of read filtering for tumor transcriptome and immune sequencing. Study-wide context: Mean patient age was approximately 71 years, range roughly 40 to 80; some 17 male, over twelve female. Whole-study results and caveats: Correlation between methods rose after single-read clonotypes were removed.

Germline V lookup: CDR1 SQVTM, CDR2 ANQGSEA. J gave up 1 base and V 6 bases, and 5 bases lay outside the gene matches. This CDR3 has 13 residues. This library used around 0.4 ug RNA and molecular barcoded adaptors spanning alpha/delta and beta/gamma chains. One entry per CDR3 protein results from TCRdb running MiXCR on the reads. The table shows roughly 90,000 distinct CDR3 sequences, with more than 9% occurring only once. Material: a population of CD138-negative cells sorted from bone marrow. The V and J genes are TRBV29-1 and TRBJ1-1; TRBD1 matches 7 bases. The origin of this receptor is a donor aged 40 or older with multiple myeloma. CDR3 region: CSVRRQGNTEAFF. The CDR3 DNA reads TGCAGCGTCCGGAGACAGGGGAACACTGAAGCTTTCTTT.